This record covers a single TCR beta chain. Its antigen is unidentified. The data derive from a study of Tregs in tolerant kidney transplant recipients. About the study: Mixed chimerism was transient after nonmyeloablative marrow transplants from related graft donors.

General study results and limits: Changing PCR primers prevented nucleotide comparison between some patients' samples. No direct test of biological reproducibility was done here.

Unstimulated regulatory T cells (CD4+CD25+CD127-), CD4+CD25- non-regulatory cells, CD4 and CD8 cells were FACS-sorted from thawed PBMCs. Libraries were prepared by immunoSEQ multiplex PCR; TCRdb keeps only in-frame clonotypes and omits some of them. The top ten clones hold about 0.31% of a sample with 100,000 to 120,000 clones, around 89% of them seen once. Sample: CD4+ T cells from blood, taken before the transplant. This sequence was found in a human donor who received a combined kidney and bone marrow transplant.

This chain's CDR3 is CASSLRSQAFYEQYF. The CDR3 DNA follows: TGTGCCAGCAGCTTGAGGTCCCAGGCTTTTTACGAGCAGTACTTC. The V and J genes are TRBV5-5 and TRBJ2-7; unclear D gene. The CDR3 is 15 residues long. The V gene's germline CDR1 is SGHKS and CDR2 YYEKEE (reference sequence). The ends were cut back, 1 base at V and 4 bases at J, with 15 bases in the middle.